The 18 T cell receptor beta chains reported below all come from one sample, sequenced in a study of T-cell reconstitution after alpha-beta-depleted transplantation in children. During its preparation, the TCRbeta library received unique molecular identifiers. TCRdb re-analysed the PCR reads in MiXCR, keeping a single row per CDR3 protein. In the table there are about 300,000 distinct CDR3 sequences, 9.5% to 13% of which are singletons. Sequencing used PBMCs, obtained before TCRalphabeta/CD19-depleted stem cell transplant. Receptor source: a boy under three years old with acute myeloid leukemia, due to receive a stem cell transplant.

This chain connects TRBV19 to TRBJ2-3; D may be TRBD1 (5 bases). V was shortened by 4 bases and J by 7 bases, with 9 bases between the two germline ends. There are 12 residues in the CDR3. From germline, CDR1 is LNHDA and CDR2 SQIVND (reference sequence). The DNA of the CDR3 is TGTGCCAGTAGTACCAGGGTCCATACGCAGTATTTT. Its protein is CASSTRVHTQYF.

This clonotype occurred many times. DNA for the CDR3: TGTGCCAGCAGTTTAGGGTCGGTACCCACTGAAGCTTTCTTT. This gives the protein CASSLGSVPTEAFF. The rearrangement links TRBV28 to TRBJ1-1; D remains ambiguous. Germline CDR1 is MDHEN and CDR2 is SYDVKM. The CDR3 has 14 amino acids. V shed 2 bases and J shed 4 bases, with 11 bases lying between them.

This clonotype was seen at least ten times. V gene TRBV10-3 combines with J gene TRBJ2-4; 7 bases fit TRBD1. This CDR3 is built from 15 residues. Germline V gives CDR1 ENHRY, CDR2 SYGVKD. Trimming removed 5 bases from V and 5 bases from J; junction bases left unmatched: 9. The CDR3 coding sequence is TGTGCCATCAGTTACTACAGGGGAAAGGAAAACATTCAGTACTTC. Translating gives CAISYYRGKENIQYF.

This clonotype was detected many times. The chain carries TRBV15 and TRBJ1-1, with D possibly matching TRBD1 (5 bases). The germline gives CDR1 LNHNV, CDR2 YYDKDF (reference sequence). Trimming took 0 bases from V and 10 from J, leaving 12 bases between them. The CDR3 contains 13 residues. DNA for the CDR3: TGTGCCACCAGCAGAGATCAGAGGGGCCCAGCTTTCTTT. Residues: CATSRDQRGPAFF.

The V gene is TRBV29-1, the J gene TRBJ1-2; perhaps TRBD1 as D (6 bases). Germline V gene data show CDR1 as SQVTM and CDR2 as ANQGSEA. The CDR3 spans 15 residues. V was pared by 3 bases and J by 8 bases, with 22 bases between. The CDR3 loop is CSVEAGRGRYEGYTF. The DNA for the CDR3 is TGCAGCGTTGAGGCGGGCAGGGGCCGTTATGAGGGCTACACCTTC.

In this sample, this clonotype turned up many times. The chain carries TRBV5-4 and TRBJ2-7; D possibly corresponds to TRBD1 (6 bases). V was cut by 2 bases and J by 6 bases, with 12 bases left in between. The germline V gene encodes CDR1 SGHNT and CDR2 YYREEE (reference sequence). The CDR3 covers 13 residues. The CDR3, as DNA: TGTGCCAGCAGCTTTTACAGGGTCGGCGAGCAGTACTTC. Residues: CASSFYRVGEQYF. The whole variable domain, remainder taken from reference TRBV5-4 and TRBJ2-7, is ETGVTQSPTHLIKTRGQQVTLRCSSQSGHNTVSWYQQALGQGPQFIFQYYREEENGRGNFPPRFSGLQFPNYSSELNVNALELDDSALYLCASSFYRVGEQYFGPGTRLTVT.

This clonotype was detected only a few times. The V call is TRBV5-1, the J call TRBJ1-1; no clear D. The CDR3 runs 14 residues. With 0 bases removed from V and 1 base from J, the gap between germline ends came to 7 bases. In germline, CDR1 is SGHRS, CDR2 YFSETQ. The CDR3 sequence is CASSLGVPNTEAFF. DNA for the CDR3: TGCGCCAGCAGCTTGGGGGTCCCGAACACTGAAGCTTTCTTT.

The table lists this clonotype with many counts. V is TRBV14 and J is TRBJ2-3; 9 bases are a match to TRBD2. The trim removed 4 bases at V and 2 bases at J, leaving 10 bases unmatched. The CDR3 has 17 amino acids. CDR1 and CDR2 (germline): SGHDN, FVKESK. Here the CDR3 reads CASSRAGGFLVTDTQYF. DNA for the CDR3: TGTGCCAGCAGCCGGGCGGGAGGGTTTCTCGTCACAGATACGCAGTATTTT. The full variable domain, completed using reference TRBV14 and TRBJ2-3, is EAGVTQFPSHSVIEKGQTVTLRCDPISGHDNLYWYRRVMGKEIKFLLHFVKESKQDESGMPNNRFLAERTGGTYSTLKVQPAELEDSGVYFCASSRAGGFLVTDTQYFGPGTRLTVL.

This clonotype was observed a few times. The chain couples TRBV28 to TRBJ2-2; D is unclear. CDR3 size: 14 residues. Trimming removed 7 bases at V and 0 bases at J, with 9 bases between. Looked up from germline, CDR1 is MDHEN and CDR2 is SYDVKM. CDR3 DNA: TGTGCCAGCAAGGGCCAGGCGAACACCGGGGAGCTGTTTTTT. This sequence encodes CASKGQANTGELFF.

This clonotype was observed many times. The chain is built from TRBV11-2 and TRBJ2-5, with TRBD2 matching 10 bases. CDR3 size: 15 residues. Germline CDR1 and CDR2: SGHAT and FQNNGV. V dropped 1 base and J dropped 5; count of bases not matched to a gene: 4. The CDR3 nucleotides are TGTGCCAGCAGCTTAGTCCCTAGCGGGAGTGAGACCCAGTACTTC. It specifies CASSLVPSGSETQYF.

This clonotype turned up a few times. This sequence joins TRBV7-3 and TRBJ1-5; no definite D call. CDR3 length: 15 amino acids. Trimming took off 1 base at V and 0 bases at J, with 7 bases between the two ends. Germline V CDR1 and CDR2: SGHTA, FQGTGA. CDR3 loop: CASSLKRYSNQPQHF. The CDR3 region has the DNA TGTGCCAGCAGCTTAAAGCGTTATAGCAATCAGCCCCAGCATTTT.

This clonotype has a count of ten or more. The chain carries TRBV7-2 and TRBJ1-1; D is unclear. Germline V gene data show CDR1 as SGHTA and CDR2 as FQGNSA. CDR3 length equals 14 residues. The ends were cut back, 3 bases at V and 1 base at J, with 9 bases in the middle. The CDR3 DNA is TGTGCCAGCAGCTTCCGCAGAGAGAACACTGAAGCTTTCTTT. This translates into CASSFRRENTEAFF.

The table lists this clonotype with many counts. The chain joins TRBV6-9 to TRBJ2-7; the D gene is possibly TRBD1 (6 bases). The CDR3 contains 18 residues. Trimming took off 1 base at V and 3 bases at J, with 22 bases between the two ends. Germline assignment: CDR1 MNHGY and CDR2 SVAAGI. The CDR3 loop reads CASSYYRLRQDEGYEQYF. CDR3 nucleotide sequence: TGTGCCAGCAGTTATTATAGGCTAAGACAGGACGAAGGCTACGAGCAGTACTTC.

In this sample, this clonotype turned up many times. The chain is built from TRBV7-3 and TRBJ2-3; no clear D gene. CDR1 is SGHTA and CDR2 is FQGTGA in the germline V gene. V was cut by 1 base and J by 0 bases, with 8 bases left in between. The CDR3 totals 15 residues. DNA of the CDR3: TGTGCCAGCAGCTTAAGCCTAGGTAGCACAGATACGCAGTATTTT. It encodes CASSLSLGSTDTQYF. Looking up the rest from reference TRBV7-3 and TRBJ2-3 gives the full variable domain: GAGVSQTPSNKVTEKGKYVELRCDPISGHTALYWYRQSLGQGPEFLIYFQGTGAADDSGLPNDRFFAVRPEGSVSTLKIQRTERGDSAVYLCASSLSLGSTDTQYFGPGTRLTVL.

This clonotype was observed many times. The chain uses TRBV12-3 or TRBV12-4 and TRBJ2-7; the D is unclear. V was clipped by 4 bases and J by 6 bases, with 10 bases between them. The CDR3 spans 12 residues. DNA of the CDR3: TGTGCCAGCAGTTCCGGACCAGTCGAGCAGTACTTC. Translating it yields CASSSGPVEQYF.

This clonotype has a count of ten or more. The V call is TRBV6-2 or TRBV6-3, the J call TRBJ1-5; D is ambiguous. Germline CDR1 reads MNHEY; CDR2 reads SVGEGT. This CDR3 is 14 amino acids long. The V end was cut by 5 bases, the J end by 3 bases, with 11 bases between. CDR3 sequence: CASSPYIHNQPQHF. CDR3 bases: TGTGCCAGCAGTCCCTACATACACAATCAGCCCCAGCATTTT.

This sequence joins TRBV6-2 or TRBV6-3 and TRBJ2-1; a weak D match, TRBD1 (6 bases). Germline CDR1 is MNHEY and CDR2 is SVGEGT. This CDR3 has 12 amino acids. Trimming removed 8 bases from V and 6 bases from J, with 11 bases in between. The CDR3 sequence is CASLQGGNEQFF. CDR3 DNA sequence: TGTGCCAGCCTACAGGGCGGCAATGAGCAGTTCTTC.

This clonotype was seen many times. The V gene is TRBV7-2, the J gene TRBJ2-5, with 11 bases matching TRBD2. Germline CDR1 and CDR2: SGHTA and FQGNSA. V shed 0 bases, J shed 4 bases, and the junction held 7 bases outside the gene matches. The CDR3 is 17 amino acids. CDR3: CASSLAIAGGPRETQYF. As DNA, the CDR3 is TGTGCCAGCAGCTTAGCGATAGCGGGGGGGCCGAGAGAGACCCAGTACTTC. Complete variable domain (other parts from reference TRBV7-2 and TRBJ2-5): GAGVSQSPSNKVTEKGKDVELRCDPISGHTALYWYRQSLGQGLEFLIYFQGNSAPDKSGLPSDRFSAERTGGSVSTLTIQRTQQEDSAVYLCASSLAIAGGPRETQYFGPGTRLLVL.